This T cell receptor beta chain was captured by sequencing in a study of blood T cell repertoires in COVID-19. The overall study: In each case, the material was cDNA or gDNA derived from T cells, B-cell-depleted T cells, or PBMCs.

CDR1 and CDR2 (germline): LNHDA, SQIVND (reference sequence). The CDR3 length is 15 residues. The ends were cut back, 3 bases at V and 1 base at J, with 12 bases in the middle. Original handling: Researchers report that nucleated cell counts were estimated from reference gene primer amplification. TCRdb's table, derived via immunoSEQ multiplex PCR, lists solely in-frame clones and lacks some. V, J and clone size derive from that table, while D and trimming were established from the DNA sequence. The repertoire holds roughly 62,000 clones, roughly 80% seen once, with 25% in the top ten. This chain connects TRBV19 to TRBJ1-1, with a weak D call TRBD1 (6 bases). The TCR comes from a human donor in a cohort sampled during active COVID-19. The sample taken for sequencing was peripheral blood. This chain's CDR3 is CASSISGGRNTEAFF. The CDR3 DNA sequence: TGTGCCAGTAGTATTTCGGGGGGCCGGAACACTGAAGCTTTCTTT.